This TCR beta chain was sequenced during a study of blood T cell repertoires in COVID-19. Germline values: CDR1 LGHDT, CDR2 YNNKEL (reference sequence). The CDR3 runs to 12 residues. The ends were cut back, 1 base at V and 8 bases at J, with 6 bases in the middle. Study processing details: Estimation of nucleated cell counts was performed using reference gene primer amplification. Method: immunoSEQ multiplex PCR; TCRdb's copy keeps in-frame clones and lacks some. From that table come the V and J calls and clone size; the DNA was used to work out D and trimming. The sample lists about 410,000 clones; roughly 91% were seen once.

The sequence derives from a woman aged 30 to 39 who had recovered from COVID-19. The rearrangement joins TRBV3-1 (or the pseudogene TRBV3-2) to TRBJ1-3; D gene ambiguous. Source material: PBMCs or T cells enriched from blood (not recorded which). The CDR3 DNA reads as TGTGCCAGCAGCCAAGGCGTGGACACCATATATTTT. This translates into CASSQGVDTIYF.